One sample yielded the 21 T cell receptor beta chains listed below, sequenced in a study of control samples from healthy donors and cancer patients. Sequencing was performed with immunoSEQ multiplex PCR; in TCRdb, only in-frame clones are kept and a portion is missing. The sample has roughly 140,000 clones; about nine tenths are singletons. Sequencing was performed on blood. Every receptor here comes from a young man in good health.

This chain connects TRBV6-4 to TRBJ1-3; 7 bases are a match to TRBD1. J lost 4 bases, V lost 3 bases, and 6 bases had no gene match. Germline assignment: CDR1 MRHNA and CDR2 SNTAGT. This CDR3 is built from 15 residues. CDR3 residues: CASSEISGGGNTIYF. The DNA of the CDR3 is TGTGCCAGCAGTGAAATATCAGGGGGAGGAAACACCATATATTTT.

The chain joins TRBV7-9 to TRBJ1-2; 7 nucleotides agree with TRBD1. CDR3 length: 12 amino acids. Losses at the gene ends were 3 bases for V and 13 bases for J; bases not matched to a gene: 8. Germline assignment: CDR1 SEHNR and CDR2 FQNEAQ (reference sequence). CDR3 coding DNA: TGTGCCAGCAGCTTCCCGACAGGGCAATCCACCTTC. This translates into CASSFPTGQSTF.

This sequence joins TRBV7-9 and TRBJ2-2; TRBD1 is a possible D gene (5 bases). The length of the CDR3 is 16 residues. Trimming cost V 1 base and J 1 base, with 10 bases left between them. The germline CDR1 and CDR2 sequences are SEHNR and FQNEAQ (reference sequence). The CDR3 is CASSLGVTVNTGELFF. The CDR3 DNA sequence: TGTGCCAGCAGCTTAGGGGTGACAGTGAACACCGGGGAGCTGTTTTTT.

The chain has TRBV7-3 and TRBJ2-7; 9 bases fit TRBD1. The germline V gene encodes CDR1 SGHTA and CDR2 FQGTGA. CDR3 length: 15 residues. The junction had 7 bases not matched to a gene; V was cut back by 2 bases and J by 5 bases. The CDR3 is CASSLGTGKGNEQYF. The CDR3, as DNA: TGTGCCAGCAGCTTAGGGACAGGGAAAGGGAACGAGCAGTACTTC. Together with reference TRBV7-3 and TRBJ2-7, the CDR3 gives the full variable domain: GAGVSQTPSNKVTEKGKYVELRCDPISGHTALYWYRQSLGQGPEFLIYFQGTGAADDSGLPNDRFFAVRPEGSVSTLKIQRTERGDSAVYLCASSLGTGKGNEQYFGPGTRLTVT.

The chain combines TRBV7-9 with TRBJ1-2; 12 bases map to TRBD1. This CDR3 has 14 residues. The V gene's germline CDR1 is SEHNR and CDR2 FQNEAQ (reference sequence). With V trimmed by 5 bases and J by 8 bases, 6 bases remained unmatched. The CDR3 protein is CASSTGTGGQGYTF. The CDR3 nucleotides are TGTGCCAGCAGCACCGGGACAGGGGGCCAGGGCTACACCTTC.

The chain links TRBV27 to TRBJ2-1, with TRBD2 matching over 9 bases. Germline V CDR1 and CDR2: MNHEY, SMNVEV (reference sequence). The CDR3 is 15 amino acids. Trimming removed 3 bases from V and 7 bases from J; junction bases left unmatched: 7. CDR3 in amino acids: CASSFMAGGLNEQFF. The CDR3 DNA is TGTGCCAGCAGTTTCATGGCGGGAGGGCTGAATGAGCAGTTCTTC.

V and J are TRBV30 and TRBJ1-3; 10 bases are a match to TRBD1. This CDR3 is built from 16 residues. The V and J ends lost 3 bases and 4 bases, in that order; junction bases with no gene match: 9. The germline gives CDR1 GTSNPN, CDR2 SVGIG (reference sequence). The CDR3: CAWSTGQGLSGNTIYF. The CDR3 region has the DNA TGTGCCTGGAGCACGGGACAGGGGCTATCCGGAAACACCATATATTTT.

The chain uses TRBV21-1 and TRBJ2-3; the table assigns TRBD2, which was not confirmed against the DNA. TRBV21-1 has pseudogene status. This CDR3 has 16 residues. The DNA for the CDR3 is TGTGCCAGCAGCACTAGGACTAGCGACTGTACAGATACGCAGTATTTT. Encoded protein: CASSTRTSDCTDTQYF.

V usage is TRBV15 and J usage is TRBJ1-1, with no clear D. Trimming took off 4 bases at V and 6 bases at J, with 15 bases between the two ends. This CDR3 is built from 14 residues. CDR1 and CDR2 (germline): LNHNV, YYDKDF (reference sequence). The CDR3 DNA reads TGTGCCACCAGCACAGAGATCAGGAAGCCTGAAGCTTTCTTT. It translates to CATSTEIRKPEAFF.

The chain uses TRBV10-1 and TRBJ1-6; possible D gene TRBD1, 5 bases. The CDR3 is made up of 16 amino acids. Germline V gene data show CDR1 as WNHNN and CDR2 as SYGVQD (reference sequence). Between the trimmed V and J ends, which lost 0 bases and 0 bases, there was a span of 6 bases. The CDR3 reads CASSESRGSYNSPLHF. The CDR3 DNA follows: TGCGCCAGCAGTGAGTCTAGGGGCTCCTATAATTCACCCCTCCACTTT.

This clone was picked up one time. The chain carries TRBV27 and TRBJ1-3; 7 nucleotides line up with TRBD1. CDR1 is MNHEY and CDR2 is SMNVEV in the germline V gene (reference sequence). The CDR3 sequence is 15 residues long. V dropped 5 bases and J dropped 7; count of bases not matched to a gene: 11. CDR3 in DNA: TGTGCCAGCAGTCCCCAGGGGGGGCAACGGAACACCATATATTTT. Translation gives CASSPQGGQRNTIYF.

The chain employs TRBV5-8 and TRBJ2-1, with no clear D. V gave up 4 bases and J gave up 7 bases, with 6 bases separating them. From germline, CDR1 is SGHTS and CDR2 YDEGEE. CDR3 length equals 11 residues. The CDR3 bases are TGTGCCAGCAGCCCGCTTAATGAGCAGTTCTTC. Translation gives CASSPLNEQFF. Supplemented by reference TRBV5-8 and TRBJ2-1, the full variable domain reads EAGVTQSPTHLIKTRGQQATLRCSPISGHTSVYWYQQALGLGLQFLLWYDEGEERNRGNFPPRFSGRQFPNYSSELNVNALELEDSALYLCASSPLNEQFFGPGTRLTVL.

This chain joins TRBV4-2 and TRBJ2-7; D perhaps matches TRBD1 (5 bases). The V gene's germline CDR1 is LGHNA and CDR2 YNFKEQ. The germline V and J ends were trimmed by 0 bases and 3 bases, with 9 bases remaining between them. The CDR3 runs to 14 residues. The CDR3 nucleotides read TGTGCCAGCAGCCAAGACAGGGTCGGCTACGAGCAGTACTTC. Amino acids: CASSQDRVGYEQYF.

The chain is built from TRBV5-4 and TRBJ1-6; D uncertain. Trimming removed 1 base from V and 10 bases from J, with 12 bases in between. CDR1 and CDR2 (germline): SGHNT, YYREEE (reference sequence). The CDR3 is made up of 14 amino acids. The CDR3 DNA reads TGTGCCAGCAGCTTGATGGGGAGCGGGTCACCCCTCCACTTT. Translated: CASSLMGSGSPLHF.

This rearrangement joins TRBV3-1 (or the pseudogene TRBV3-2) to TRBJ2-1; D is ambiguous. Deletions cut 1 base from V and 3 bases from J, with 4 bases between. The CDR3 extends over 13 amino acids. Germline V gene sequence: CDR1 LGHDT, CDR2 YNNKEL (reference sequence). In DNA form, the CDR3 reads TGTGCCAGCAGCCAAGTAGGCTACAATGAGCAGTTCTTC. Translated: CASSQVGYNEQFF.

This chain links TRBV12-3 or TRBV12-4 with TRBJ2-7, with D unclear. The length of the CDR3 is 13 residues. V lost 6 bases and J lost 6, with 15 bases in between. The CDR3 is CASSFLGPGEQYF. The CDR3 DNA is TGTGCCAGCAGCTTCCTTGGACCGGGCGAGCAGTACTTC.

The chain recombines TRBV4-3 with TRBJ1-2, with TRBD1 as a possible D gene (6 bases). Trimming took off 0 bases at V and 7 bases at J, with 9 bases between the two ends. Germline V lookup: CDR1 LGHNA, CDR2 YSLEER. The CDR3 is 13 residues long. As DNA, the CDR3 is TGCGCCAGCAGCCAAGAAAGGGGGGGTGGCTACACCTTC. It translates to CASSQERGGGYTF.

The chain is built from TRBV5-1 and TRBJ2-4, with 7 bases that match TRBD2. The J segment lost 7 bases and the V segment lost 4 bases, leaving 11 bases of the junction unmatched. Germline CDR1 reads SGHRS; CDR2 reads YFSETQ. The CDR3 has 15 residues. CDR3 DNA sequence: TGCGCCAGCAGCCGGGTGGGCGGGAGAGGGAACATTCAGTACTTC. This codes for CASSRVGGRGNIQYF.

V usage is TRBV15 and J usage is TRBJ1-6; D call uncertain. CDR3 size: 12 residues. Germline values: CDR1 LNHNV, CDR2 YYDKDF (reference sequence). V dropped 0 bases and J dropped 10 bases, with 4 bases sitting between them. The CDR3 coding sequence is TGTGCCACCAGCAGAGATCTATCACCCCTCCACTTT. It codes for CATSRDLSPLHF.

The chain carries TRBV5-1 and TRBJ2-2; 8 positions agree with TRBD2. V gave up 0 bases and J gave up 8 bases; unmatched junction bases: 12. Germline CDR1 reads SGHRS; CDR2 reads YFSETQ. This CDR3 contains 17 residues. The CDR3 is CASSLDPSGPTSGELFF. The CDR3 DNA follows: TGCGCCAGCAGCTTGGACCCTAGCGGGCCCACAAGTGGGGAGCTGTTTTTT.

The chain's CDR3 is CASSQEGPALEGYTF. For the CDR3, the DNA is TGCGCCAGCAGCCAAGAGGGCCCAGCCCTGGAGGGCTACACCTTC. The chain uses TRBV4-1 and TRBJ1-2, with D hard to call. Germline CDR1 MGHRA, CDR2 YSYEKL. V was cut by 0 bases and J by 8 bases, with 16 bases left in between. This CDR3 contains 15 residues.